The sequence of this T cell receptor beta chain was determined in a study of resident and recirculating memory T cells in vitiligo (dated by TCRdb to 2016 to 2018). Looking at the study overall: For TCR beta sequencing, each of 3 stable vitiligo patients provided PBMCs along with epidermis taken by shave biopsy from two lesional and two nonlesional sites. Samples were homogenized without cell sorting just before genomic DNA extraction with the Qiagen DNeasy Blood & Tissue Kit. Human TCR beta sequencing was used to test whether specific clones in lesional vitiligo skin differed from clones in nonlesional skin and blood.

Stable vitiligo was defined as no change in lesions over the previous 6 months. Stable patients also had to lack confetti depigmentation, a clinical sign of active vitiligo. Patients who had been treated within the previous three months were excluded. PBMCs were isolated from heparinized blood by Ficoll density gradient centrifugation and were subsequently flash-frozen. The immunoSEQ hsTCRB kit was used to amplify TCR beta chains from genomic DNA. TCR beta libraries were sequenced on an Illumina MiSeq instrument by the immunoSEQ service. Concerning the study's data processing: Repertoire data were analyzed using the immunoSEQ Analyzer. TCRdb stores this immuneACCESS table with in-frame sequences only. Part of the clones is absent; in the studies checked, under half of the shortfall reflects unresolved V genes, and no reason is known for the rest. Clone size and V and J calls were adopted from that table, with D and trimming inferred from the DNA. The sample table contains around 70,000 clones; only one count was recorded for approximately 93% of them. The ten largest make up around 4.6% of the sample.

Broad study findings and their caveats: No unique dominant TCR clone was detected, and variation in clonality was observed among vitiligo lesions. TCR sequences were not shared across biopsy sites or across patients, which suggests that different T cell clones infiltrate different lesions, a pattern described as private specificity. Future mechanistic studies are needed so that the relative contributions of the lesion-infiltrating T cell clones and of human Trm versus Tcm pools can be evaluated. Overlap and correlation analysis found no significant repertoire overlap between any two biopsies, even biopsies from the same patient, apart from each lesion compared with itself.

From its cysteine to its phenylalanine, the CDR3 spans 14 amino acids. Just the 42-base CDR3 DNA is kept, in frame starting at base 1. CDR1 and CDR2 (SNHLY, FYNNEI) derive from the germline V gene. Concerning this clone: It has no known antigen specificity. One end of the junction is discordant with germline, which a read error may explain.

Recombination linked TRBV2 to TRBJ1-2, and the D gene may be TRBD1, 5 bases matching. This TCR was recovered from a male donor with vitiligo. Sample: blood. The CDR3 corresponds to CASGTGTTYVRASF. The DNA sequence reads TGTGCCAGCGGTACCGGGACTACGTATGTGCGGGCGTCCTTC.